A single sample is the source of the 11 T cell receptor beta chains below, sequenced in a study of blood T cell repertoires in COVID-19. Measured with immunoSEQ multiplex PCR; TCRdb has only the in-frame clones, and not every one. The sample lists some 200,000 clones, around 84% seen once, with 10% in the top ten. Sequenced sample: peripheral blood. The receptors originated from a woman aged 80 or over with COVID-19, enrolled during active disease.

This clone appeared a few times. The V and J genes are TRBV11-2 and TRBJ1-3, with D unresolved. Trimming removed 1 base at V and 2 bases at J, with 9 bases between. The CDR3 loop spans 15 amino acids. Germline CDR1 is SGHAT and CDR2 is FQNNGV. The CDR3 nucleotides read TGTGCCAGCAGCTTAGGACATTCCGCTGGAAACACCATATATTTT. It is translated as CASSLGHSAGNTIYF.

The chain joins TRBV7-8 to TRBJ2-2, with 7 nucleotides matching TRBD2. CDR1 and CDR2 (germline): SGHVS, FQNEAQ. This CDR3 is built from 14 residues. Unmatched junction bases numbered 2, after V lost 2 bases and J lost 5 bases. As DNA, the CDR3 is TGTGCCAGCAGCTTACGGGGAGGGACCGGGGAGCTGTTTTTT. Its protein product is CASSLRGGTGELFF.

V is TRBV7-9 and J is TRBJ2-2, with D perhaps matching TRBD2 (5 bases). V gave up 5 bases and J gave up 6 bases, with 13 bases separating them. The CDR3 loop spans 14 amino acids. Germline loops: CDR1 SEHNR, CDR2 FQNEAQ (reference sequence). Here the CDR3 reads CASSPLEGAGELFF. In DNA form, the CDR3 reads TGTGCCAGCAGCCCCCTCGAGGGCGCCGGGGAGCTGTTTTTT. Based on the CDR3 plus reference TRBV7-9 and TRBJ2-2, the full variable domain is DTGVSQNPRHKITKRGQNVTFRCDPISEHNRLYWYRQTLGQGPEFLTYFQNEAQLEKSRLLSDRFSAERPKGSFSTLEIQRTEQGDSAMYLCASSPLEGAGELFFGEGSRLTVL.

This chain connects TRBV6-5 to TRBJ1-1, with 8 nucleotides matching TRBD1. Germline-derived CDR1 and CDR2 are MNHEY and SVGAGI. V dropped 7 bases and J dropped 11; count of bases not matched to a gene: 15. The CDR3 sequence is 14 residues long. The CDR3 loop reads CASTGRTGNLAAFF. The DNA for the CDR3 is TGTGCCAGCACGGGGCGGACAGGGAATTTGGCCGCTTTCTTT.

About this clone: Other DNA sequences in this specimen translate into the identical CDR3. The V gene is TRBV11-3, the J gene TRBJ1-1, with a tentative D call TRBD1 (5 bases). This CDR3 is built from 13 residues. Germline lookup yields CDR1 SGHNT and CDR2 YENEEA. Trimming cost V 3 bases and J 1 base, with 6 bases left between them. This CDR3 is CASSFGQNTEAFF. CDR3 bases: TGTGCCAGCAGCTTCGGACAGAACACTGAAGCTTTCTTT.

This CDR3 is CASSPNPPSVPDTQYF. CDR3 coding DNA: TGTGCCAGCAGCCCAAACCCTCCTAGCGTCCCAGATACGCAGTATTTT. The chain combines TRBV7-2 with TRBJ2-3; D might be TRBD2 (6 bases). The germline V gene encodes CDR1 SGHTA and CDR2 FQGNSA. This CDR3 has 16 amino acids. V was cut by 5 bases and J by 4 bases, with 19 bases left in between.

This chain connects TRBV2 to TRBJ1-5, with 11 bases fitting TRBD1. Germline CDR1 is SNHLY and CDR2 is FYNNEI. The J segment lost 6 bases and the V segment lost 4 bases, leaving 5 bases of the junction unmatched. The CDR3 covers 15 residues. Written as DNA, the CDR3 is TGTGCCAGCAGTGCGGACAGGGGGCTTGGTCAGCCCCAGCATTTT. This codes for CASSADRGLGQPQHF.

The V and J genes are TRBV7-2 and TRBJ2-1; 9 nucleotides line up with TRBD1. This CDR3 comprises 14 residues. The junction had 4 bases not matched to a gene; V was cut back by 5 bases and J by 5 bases. CDR1 and CDR2 from the germline V gene are SGHTA and FQGNSA. CDR3 amino acids: CASSLGTGNNEQFF. CDR3 coding DNA: TGTGCCAGCAGCCTAGGGACAGGGAACAATGAGCAGTTCTTC.

This rearrangement joins TRBV4-1 to TRBJ1-1, with TRBD1 as a possible D gene (6 bases). V shed 0 bases and J shed 4 bases, with 12 bases lying between them. Germline V CDR1 and CDR2: MGHRA, YSYEKL. This CDR3 region has 15 residues. The CDR3 DNA follows: TGCGCCAGCAGCCAAGATGGGGGCGGTGGCACTGAAGCTTTCTTT. It translates to CASSQDGGGGTEAFF.

The J gene is TRBJ2-4, the V gene TRBV3-1 (or the pseudogene TRBV3-2), with 14 bases fitting TRBD2. With 3 bases clipped from V and 7 bases from J, the junction kept 8 bases outside the gene matches. The V gene's germline CDR1 is LGHDT and CDR2 YNNKEL (reference sequence). CDR3 length equals 17 residues. The chain's CDR3 is CASSHPRLAGGLNIQYF. The CDR3 nucleotides read TGTGCCAGCAGCCACCCCAGACTAGCGGGGGGGCTGAACATTCAGTACTTC.

The J gene is TRBJ1-5, the V gene TRBV18; TRBD1 matches at 11 bases. The V segment lost 6 bases and the J segment 0 bases; nucleotides outside the gene matches: 7. This CDR3 is built from 17 residues. Germline V gives CDR1 KGHSH, CDR2 LQKENI. CDR3 nucleotide sequence: TGTGCCAGCTCCCGAGGGACAGGGGGAACTAGCAATCAGCCCCAGCATTTT. Encoded protein: CASSRGTGGTSNQPQHF. Full variable domain (outside the CDR3, taken from reference TRBV18 and TRBJ1-5): NAGVMQNPRHLVRRRGQEARLRCSPMKGHSHVYWYRQLPEEGLKFMVYLQKENIIDESGMPKERFSAEFPKEGPSILRIQQVVRGDSAAYFCASSRGTGGTSNQPQHFGDGTRLSIL.